This T cell receptor beta chain came from a study of beta chain features in type 1 diabetes. General observations from the study: Insertion counts at VDJ junctions were lower in type 1 diabetes patients, who also showed more deletions there. The study left unresolved whether HLA type influences TCRB rearrangement. Moderately but significantly shorter TCRB CDR3s were found in Type 1 diabetes patients in all four CD4+ subsets. Comparison showed that naive, central memory and Treg TCRB repertoires appeared more similar among patients than among healthy donors.

V lost 5 bases to trimming and J lost 5 bases, with 9 bases between them. CDR3 length equals 12 residues. The germline CDR1 and CDR2 sequences are SGHAT and FQNNGV. Regarding this clone: No antigen is known for it. The same CDR3 also results from other DNA sequences found in this sample.

All of the isolated RNA was reverse transcribed, so expressed TCRB transcripts were sequenced. The data were produced by immunoSEQ multiplex PCR, yet TCRdb's version contains in-frame clones alone and is incomplete. The sample holds hundreds of thousands of clones; over 7% are singletons and the top ten take roughly 0.99%. The genes are TRBV11-2 and TRBJ2-5; D remains ambiguous. The sample taken for sequencing was central memory CD4+ T cells from blood. This clonotype was obtained from a young man with type 1 diabetes. The CDR3 bases are TGTGCCAGCAGCAGGGATAGGGAGACCCAGTACTTC. Translated, it gives CASSRDRETQYF.